The rows below give T cell receptor beta chains drawn from one sample of a study of blood T cell repertoires in COVID-19. Produced via immunoSEQ multiplex PCR; TCRdb's table is partial and in-frame only. The table has 200,000 to 250,000 clones, 70% to 90% seen once. Sequenced: peripheral blood. The receptors here all came from a man of 80 years or more with acute or convalescent COVID-19. Both conserved end residues are part of each CDR3. Each record gives: V gene, J gene, CDR3 protein.

v_call: TRBV19
j_call: TRBJ2-1
cdr3_aa: CASSRGLAGNEQFF

v_call: TRBV7-6
j_call: TRBJ2-1
cdr3_aa: CASSLDGTPSYNEQFF

v_call: TRBV14
j_call: TRBJ1-2
cdr3_aa: CASSPSANSGYTF

v_call: TRBV5-1
j_call: TRBJ2-2
cdr3_aa: CASSFLGQTLTGELFF

v_call: TRBV24-1
j_call: TRBJ2-1
cdr3_aa: CATSKQTSGNYNEQFF

v_call: TRBV19
j_call: TRBJ1-6
cdr3_aa: CASNPTGQKDTLHF

v_call: TRBV7-2
j_call: TRBJ2-1
cdr3_aa: CASSSGQGQREQFF

v_call: TRBV28
j_call: TRBJ1-2
cdr3_aa: CASSSGQVVYGYTF

v_call: TRBV7-7
j_call: TRBJ2-7
cdr3_aa: CASSLSPGGEQYF

v_call: TRBV7-3
j_call: TRBJ2-1
cdr3_aa: CASSLNPSNEQFF

v_call: TRBV7-9
j_call: TRBJ2-1
cdr3_aa: CASSPSVSSYNEQFF

v_call: TRBV7-2
j_call: TRBJ2-1
cdr3_aa: CASSLTRSEQFF